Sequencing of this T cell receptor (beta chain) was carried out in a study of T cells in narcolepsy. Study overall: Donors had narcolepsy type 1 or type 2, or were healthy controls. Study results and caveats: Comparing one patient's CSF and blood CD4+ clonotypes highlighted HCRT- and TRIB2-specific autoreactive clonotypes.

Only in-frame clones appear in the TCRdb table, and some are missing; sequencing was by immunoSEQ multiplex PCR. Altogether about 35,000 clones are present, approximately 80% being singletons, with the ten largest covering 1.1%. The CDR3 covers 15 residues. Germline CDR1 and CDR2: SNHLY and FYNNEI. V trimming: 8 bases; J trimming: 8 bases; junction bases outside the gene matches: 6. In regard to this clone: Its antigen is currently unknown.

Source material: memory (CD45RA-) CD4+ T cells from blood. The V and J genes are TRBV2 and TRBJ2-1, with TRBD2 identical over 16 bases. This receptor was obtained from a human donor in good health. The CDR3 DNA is TGTGCCAGCCTTTTAGGGACTAGCGGGAGGGATGAGCAGTTCTTC. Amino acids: CASLLGTSGRDEQFF.